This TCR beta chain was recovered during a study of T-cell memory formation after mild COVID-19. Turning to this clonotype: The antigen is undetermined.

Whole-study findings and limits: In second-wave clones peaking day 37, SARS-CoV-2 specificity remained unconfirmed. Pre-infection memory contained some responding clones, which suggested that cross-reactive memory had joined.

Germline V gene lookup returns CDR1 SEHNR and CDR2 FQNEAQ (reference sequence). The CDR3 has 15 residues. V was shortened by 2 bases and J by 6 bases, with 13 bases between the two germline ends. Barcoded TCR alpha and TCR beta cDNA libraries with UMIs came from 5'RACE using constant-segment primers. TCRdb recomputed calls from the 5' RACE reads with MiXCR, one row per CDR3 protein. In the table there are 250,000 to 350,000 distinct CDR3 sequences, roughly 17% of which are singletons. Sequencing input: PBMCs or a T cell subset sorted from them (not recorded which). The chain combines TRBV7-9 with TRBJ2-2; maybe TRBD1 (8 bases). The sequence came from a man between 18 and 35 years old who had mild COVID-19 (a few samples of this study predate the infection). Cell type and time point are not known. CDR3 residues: CASSLRTGGAGELFF. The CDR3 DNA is TGTGCCAGCAGCTTACGCACAGGGGGGGCCGGGGAGCTGTTTTTT. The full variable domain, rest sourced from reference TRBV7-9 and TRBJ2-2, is DTGVSQNPRHKITKRGQNVTFRCDPISEHNRLYWYRQTLGQGPEFLTYFQNEAQLEKSRLLSDRFSAERPKGSFSTLEIQRTEQGDSAMYLCASSLRTGGAGELFFGEGSRLTVL.